The rows below give T cell receptor beta chains drawn from one sample of a study of response to subunit inactivated influenza vaccine. TCRdb processed the RT-PCR reads anew with MiXCR; each CDR3 protein has one entry. Among some 540,000 distinct CDR3 sequences, approximately 22% were seen once, and the ten largest hold 2.8%. These records were also assigned to another study, of T cells expressing NK-cell markers.

The sample was CD4+ T cells sorted from PBMCs, taken roughly 13 days after vaccination. These receptors came from a man over 45 who received an inactivated influenza vaccine. Both conserved end residues are part of each CDR3. Fields, in order: J gene, V gene, CDR3 protein.

>TRBJ1-1|TRBV7-2
CASSLEAGRRTEAFF
>TRBJ2-2|TRBV9
CAPHRDHQYNTGELFF
>TRBJ2-1|TRBV5-1
CASSLTSTSYNEQFF
>TRBJ2-5|TRBV20-1
CSARLRLAGGYQETQYF
>TRBJ2-3|TRBV20-1
CSAQPTSRADTQYF
>TRBJ2-1|TRBV12-3/TRBV12-4
CASKGGRGSYNEQFF
>TRBJ2-1|TRBV24-1
CATSDPGTGSREQFF
>TRBJ2-4|TRBV6-2/TRBV6-3
CASSPRLAGAKNIQYF
>TRBJ2-5|TRBV15
CATSNQETQYF
>TRBJ1-2|TRBV5-1
CASSLGGTGKGMDGYTF
>TRBJ2-5|TRBV20-1
CSATNRVGETQYF
>TRBJ2-3|TRBV6-4
CASSPTADRGRDTQYF
>TRBJ2-1|TRBV7-2
CASSAMAAFGTEQFF
>TRBJ1-5|TRBV3-1
CASSPREGTDQPQHF
>TRBJ2-6|TRBV10-3
CAISGSNSGANVLTF
>TRBJ1-1|TRBV7-9
CASSHEVANEAFF
>TRBJ2-3|TRBV7-2
CASSPFRTATDTQYF
>TRBJ2-1|TRBV7-2
CASSLATDNEQFF
>TRBJ1-3|TRBV6-2/TRBV6-3
CASSHDKGNTIYF
>TRBJ2-1|TRBV3-1
CASSQRGPAYNEQFF
>TRBJ2-3|TRBV9
CASSATSSGVTDTQYF
>TRBJ1-2|TRBV4-3
CASSPSRNYGYTF
>TRBJ2-3|TRBV11-2
CASSFFGQGPTDTQYF
>TRBJ2-7|TRBV2
CASKTGLAQHEQYF
>TRBJ2-1|TRBV6-2/TRBV6-3
CASRQTGSSYNEQFF
>TRBJ1-2|TRBV4-2
CASSQDGQGYGYTF
>TRBJ2-7|TRBV7-2
CASSLDQTGYYEQYF
>TRBJ1-1|TRBV12-3/TRBV12-4
CASSLSATLNTEAFF
>TRBJ2-5|TRBV6-1
CASSAPGTGRETQYF
>TRBJ1-3|TRBV4-2
CASSQPQGTGNTIYF
>TRBJ2-7|TRBV20-1
CSALTGTGRNEQYF
>TRBJ2-7|TRBV5-1
CASSFDKYEQYF
>TRBJ2-5|TRBV5-1
CASSLAGHGETQYF
>TRBJ2-3|TRBV11-3
CASSLRGQGVTDTQYF
>TRBJ2-3|TRBV2
CASSRDPRGDTQYF
>TRBJ1-1|TRBV6-6
CASKQGNTEAFF
>TRBJ2-5|TRBV5-1
CASSLVDFLETQYF
>TRBJ1-5|TRBV6-2/TRBV6-3
CASSWDSRRTQHF
>TRBJ2-4|TRBV19
CASSIALAGGFQYF
>TRBJ1-1|TRBV5-1
CASSLSKIRDTEAFF
>TRBJ2-2|TRBV7-3
CASSPSEAGELFF
>TRBJ2-1|TRBV3-1
CASSYSKEQFF
>TRBJ1-3|TRBV3-1
CASSNGQGSGNTIYF
>TRBJ1-1|TRBV12-3/TRBV12-4
CASSSWVLGETEAFF
>TRBJ1-1|TRBV11-2
CASSSTGSGRANTEAFF
>TRBJ2-7|TRBV5-1
CASSGTSGRAFSYEQYF
>TRBJ2-1|TRBV20-1
CSARGGEQFF
>TRBJ2-1|TRBV5-1
CASSLGVAGEVNEQFF
>TRBJ2-1|TRBV29-1
CSGGLANEQFF
>TRBJ1-6|TRBV27
CASSFDGEGSPLHF
>TRBJ2-5|TRBV5-6
CASSGGTWETQYF
>TRBJ2-1|TRBV7-9
CASSRLGLAGEQFF
>TRBJ2-5|TRBV7-3
CASSLSSMETQYF
>TRBJ2-1|TRBV20-1
CSASVGTGAYNEQFF
>TRBJ1-2|TRBV7-2
CASSSLGTDIYGYTF
>TRBJ2-1|TRBV7-9
CASSFDPAGVGEQFF
>TRBJ2-7|TRBV25-1
CASSQMGGHEQYF
>TRBJ2-5|TRBV2
CASSPGTSGRVAQETQYF
>TRBJ2-3|TRBV25-1
CASSPRTSGSYTDTQYF